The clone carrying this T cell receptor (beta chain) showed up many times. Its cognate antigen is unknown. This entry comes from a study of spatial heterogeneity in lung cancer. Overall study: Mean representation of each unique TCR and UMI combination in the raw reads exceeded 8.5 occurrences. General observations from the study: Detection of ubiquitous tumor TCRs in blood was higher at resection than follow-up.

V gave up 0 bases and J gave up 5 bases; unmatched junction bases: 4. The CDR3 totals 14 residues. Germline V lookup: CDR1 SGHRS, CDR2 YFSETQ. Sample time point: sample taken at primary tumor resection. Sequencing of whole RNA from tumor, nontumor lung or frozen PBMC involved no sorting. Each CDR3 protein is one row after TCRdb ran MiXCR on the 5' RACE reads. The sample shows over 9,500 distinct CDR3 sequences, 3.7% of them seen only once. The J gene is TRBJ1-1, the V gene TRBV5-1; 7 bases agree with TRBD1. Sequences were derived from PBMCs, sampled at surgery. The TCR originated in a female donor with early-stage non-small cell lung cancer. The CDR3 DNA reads TGCGCCAGCAGCTTGGCTGACAGGGTAACTGAAGCTTTCTTT. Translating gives CASSLADRVTEAFF.